These T cell receptor beta chains were read from a single sample in a study of identifying expanded T cells in peripheral blood. The table came from immunoSEQ multiplex PCR; TCRdb's copy has only in-frame clones and leaves some out. The table lists 50,000 to 65,000 clones, 89% of them singletons, with 3.5% to 4.5% in the top ten. The sequencing sample was made of blood. These receptors were taken from a person aged 18-70 years in good health. CDR3s include the opening cysteine and the closing phenylalanine or tryptophan. A D gene is named only where the DNA matches it firmly. Not every row has a clone size; where given, it reads once, few, many or a size class.

j_call | d_call | v_call | clone_size | cdr3_aa | cdr3_nt
TRBJ1-1 | - | TRBV18 | - | CASSARELMNTEAFF | TGTGCCAGCTCCGCCAGGGAACTGATGAACACTGAAGCTTTCTTT
TRBJ2-7 | TRBD1 | TRBV4-2 | - | CASSQETGWYEQYF | TGTGCCAGCAGCCAAGAGACAGGGTGGTACGAGCAGTACTTC
TRBJ1-1 | - | TRBV7-8 | - | CASSLVSGMNTEAFF | TGTGCCAGCAGCTTAGTTTCAGGGATGAACACTGAAGCTTTCTTT
TRBJ2-5 | TRBD2 | TRBV7-8 | - | CASSLGPSGSGAETQYF | TGTGCCAGCAGCTTAGGGCCTAGCGGGAGTGGAGCAGAGACCCAGTACTTC
TRBJ2-2 | TRBD2 | TRBV7-9 | - | CASGSSGRAHTGELFF | TGTGCCAGTGGATCTAGCGGGAGGGCCCACACCGGGGAGCTGTTTTTT
TRBJ1-5 | - | TRBV4-3 | once | CASSQDFGTGNQPQHF | TGCGCCAGCAGCCAAGATTTCGGGACGGGAAATCAGCCCCAGCATTTT
TRBJ2-2 | - | TRBV30 | - | CAWSTGASDTGELFF | TGTGCCTGGAGCACTGGGGCGTCGGACACCGGGGAGCTGTTTTTT
TRBJ1-5 | TRBD1 | TRBV30 | - | CAWRPTGTGFDQPQHF | TGTGCCTGGAGGCCTACCGGGACAGGGTTTGATCAGCCCCAGCATTTT
TRBJ2-5 | TRBD2 | TRBV27 | - | CASSLLAGPQETQYF | TGTGCCAGCAGTTTACTAGCGGGCCCCCAAGAGACCCAGTACTTC
TRBJ2-7 | - | TRBV11-1 | - | CASSLSRDLIYEQYF | TGTGCCAGCAGCTTGTCCAGGGACCTAATCTACGAGCAGTACTTC
TRBJ1-6 | - | TRBV4-3 | - | CASSQAYGYKNSPLHF | TGCGCCAGCAGCCAAGCGTACGGGTATAAGAATTCACCCCTCCACTTT
TRBJ2-5 | - | TRBV11-1 | once | CASSLGGSYQETQYF | TGTGCCAGCAGCTTAGGGGGCTCGTACCAAGAGACCCAGTACTTC
TRBJ1-1 | - | TRBV10-2 | - | CASTRDLNTEAFF | TGCGCCAGCACAAGGGATTTGAACACTGAAGCTTTCTTT
TRBJ1-1 | TRBD1 | TRBV2 | - | CASSATGNEAFF | TGTGCCAGCAGTGCGACAGGGAATGAAGCTTTCTTT
TRBJ2-3 | - | TRBV7-2 | - | CASSLVPGYTDTQYF | TGTGCCAGCAGCTTAGTGCCAGGCTACACAGATACGCAGTATTTT
TRBJ1-5 | - | TRBV5-8 | - | CASSLDASNQPQHF | TGTGCCAGCAGCTTGGACGCTAGCAATCAGCCCCAGCATTTT
TRBJ1-4 | - | TRBV4-1 | - | CASSPTHEKLFF | TGCGCCAGCAGCCCCACTCATGAAAAACTGTTTTTT
TRBJ2-1 | - | TRBV6-1 | - | CASSDGGEDEQFF | TGTGCCAGCAGTGACGGTGGGGAGGATGAGCAGTTCTTC
TRBJ2-2 | - | TRBV18 | - | CASSPDDTGSGTGELFF | TGTGCCAGCTCACCAGACGATACGGGGAGCGGGACCGGGGAGCTGTTTTTT
TRBJ2-7 | - | TRBV5-1 | - | CASSLRRSYEQYF | TGCGCCAGCAGCTTGAGGCGTTCCTACGAGCAGTACTTC
TRBJ2-7 | - | TRBV7-6 | - | CASSLLEGVGEQYF | TGTGCCAGCAGCCTGCTGGAGGGGGTGGGCGAGCAGTACTTC
TRBJ1-2 | TRBD1 | TRBV4-3 | - | CASSQWTGQNYGYTF | TGCGCCAGCAGCCAGTGGACAGGGCAAAACTATGGCTACACCTTC
TRBJ2-7 | - | TRBV10-3 | - | CAISESSRPYEQYF | TGTGCCATCAGTGAGTCTTCGCGTCCCTACGAGCAGTACTTC
TRBJ1-3 | - | TRBV6-5 | - | CASRKLSGNTIYF | TGTGCCAGCAGGAAACTCTCTGGAAACACCATATATTTT
TRBJ2-5 | - | TRBV5-1 | - | CASRLQDTYLQETQYF | TGCGCCAGCAGACTACAGGACACGTACCTACAAGAGACCCAGTACTTC
TRBJ2-1 | TRBD2 | TRBV27 | - | CASSFSLAGALDNEQFF | TGTGCCAGCAGTTTTTCGCTAGCGGGAGCACTAGACAATGAGCAGTTCTTC
TRBJ1-5 | TRBD1 | TRBV6-4 | - | CASSDPRTGAPLNQPQHF | TGTGCCAGCAGTGACCCCAGGACAGGGGCTCCCCTTAATCAGCCCCAGCATTTT
TRBJ2-7 | TRBD1 | TRBV10-3 | - | CAISGTGGKAPYEQYF | TGTGCCATCAGCGGGACAGGGGGTAAGGCCCCCTACGAGCAGTACTTC
TRBJ1-1 | - | TRBV5-4 | - | CASSLAKNTEAFF | TGTGCCAGCAGCTTGGCGAAGAACACTGAAGCTTTCTTT
TRBJ1-1 | - | TRBV23-1 | - | CASSQSNTEAFF | TGCGCCAGCAGTCAATCGAACACTGAAGCTTTCTTT